This section outlines one T cell receptor (beta chain) sequence together with its context. No antigen is known for it. Assay: immunoSEQ multiplex PCR; the TCRdb copy retains only in-frame clones and omits some. The table has 17,000 or so clones, roughly 87% seen once. This CDR3 is 12 amino acids long. Germline CDR1 and CDR2: LNHDA and SQIVND (reference sequence). The V end was cut by 7 bases, the J end by 4 bases, with 10 bases between. This entry is derived from a study of OX40 agonist ivuxolimab in advanced cancers. Patients who had autoimmune disease history or got systemic immunosuppression were left out. Blood draws occurred at baseline, cycle 4 day 1, and cycle 7 day 1. Whole-study results and caveats: Expanded peripheral T-cell antigen specificity went undetermined. CD8+ T cells (on average) carried more expanded clones than CD4+ T cells.

The material was CD4+ or CD8+ T cells sorted from blood, obtained in a trial of the OX40 agonist ivuxolimab. The TCR sequence derives from an adult with an advanced solid tumor such as melanoma, head and neck, liver or kidney cancer. This chain joins TRBV19 and TRBJ1-1, with D uncertain. The CDR3 DNA sequence: TGTGCCAGTAAGGAGCCGGCCACTGAAGCTTTCTTT. The encoded protein is CASKEPATEAFF. Together with reference TRBV19 and TRBJ1-1, the CDR3 gives the full variable domain: DGGITQSPKYLFRKEGQNVTLSCEQNLNHDAMYWYRQDPGQGLRLIYYSQIVNDFQKGDIAEGYSVSREKKESFPLTVTSAQKNPTAFYLCASKEPATEAFFGQGTRLTVV.